Shown below are 2 T cell receptor beta chains from a single sample sequenced in a study of cytomegalovirus exposure and HLA in healthy donors. Primers: 60 Vbeta forward and 13 Jbeta reverse. The assay was immunoSEQ multiplex PCR, and TCRdb's table has in-frame clones only and misses some. The sample lists 90,000 to 120,000 clones, roughly 80% occurring once. The sample was PBMCs. The receptors were gathered from a man younger than 45 in good health and CMV-seronegative.

This clone was found a few times. A read error may produce the germline difference seen at one junction end. The chain joins TRBV7-7 to TRBJ2-1; 8 bases are a match to TRBD2. The V gene's germline CDR1 is SSHAT and CDR2 FNYEAQ (reference sequence). The CDR3 extends over 15 amino acids. CDR3: CASSRGLATYNEQFF. The CDR3 DNA follows: TGTGCTAGCAGCCGCGGACTAGCTACCTACAATGAGCAGTTCTTC.

V usage is TRBV7-2 and J usage is TRBJ1-5, with 7 positions matching TRBD1. The CDR3 extends over 15 amino acids. Per the germline V gene, CDR1 is SGHTA and CDR2 is FQGNSA. V trimming: 5 bases; J trimming: 6 bases; junction bases outside the gene matches: 10. CDR3 sequence: CASSARQGRGQPQHF. The CDR3 nucleotides are TGTGCCAGCAGCGCAAGACAGGGTCGGGGTCAGCCCCAGCATTTT.